The T cell receptor beta chain under discussion was sequenced for a study of CD8+CD57+ T cells in acquired aplastic anemia. Looking at the study overall: An average of roughly 11 million reads for CD4+ cells was obtained from healthy donors.

For CDR3 and TCR beta VDJ profiling, genomic DNA was the template used. MiXCR was run by TCRdb on the reads, yielding one entry per CDR3 protein. The data hold roughly 420,000 distinct CDR3 sequences, with 55% to 70% observed a single time. Study-wide findings and caveats: A set of more than 25 CD8+ CDR3 sequences was shared between patients and controls, and these sequences appeared highly expressed in patients.

On this clonotype: Its antigen is as yet unknown. The final CDR3 position lacks the conserved phenylalanine or tryptophan, pointing to a likely read error. The DNA is omitted, as the CDR3 cannot be located on it reliably, and the CDR3 follows TCRdb's listing.

This TCR was recovered from a human donor in good health, serving as a control. Sample: sorted CD4+, CD8+, or CD8+CD57+ T cells (not recorded which) from PBMCs.

This CDR3 reads CASRRDSGYGYTFGSG. This chain connects TRBV2 to TRBJ2-6; the table assigns TRBD2, which was not confirmed against the DNA. CDR1 and CDR2 (germline): SNHLY, FYNNEI. The CDR3 is 16 residues long, ends included.